Listed here are 16 T cell receptor beta chains from one sample, sequenced in a study of blood T cell repertoires in COVID-19. Generated by immunoSEQ multiplex PCR, the TCRdb table keeps only in-frame clones and is missing some. The profile shows hundreds of thousands of clones, 65% to 90% of them singletons. Material for sequencing was peripheral blood. The receptor source for this set is a man aged 45 to 65 with active or convalescent COVID-19.

The gene calls are TRBV25-1 and TRBJ2-6; 9 positions match TRBD1. CDR1 is MGHDK and CDR2 is SYGVNS in the germline V gene. Trimming cost V 3 bases and J 4 bases; bases outside gene matches: 10. CDR3 length equals 18 residues. CDR3 coding DNA: TGTGCCAGCAGTGAGACCGGGACAGGGTCGTACGGGGCCAACGTCCTGACTTTC. Its protein is CASSETGTGSYGANVLTF.

The chain links TRBV6-1 to TRBJ1-1, with D perhaps TRBD1 (5 bases). V shed 3 bases and J shed 6 bases, with 17 bases lying between them. The CDR3 runs to 15 residues. The V gene's germline CDR1 is MNHNS and CDR2 SASEGT. The CDR3 protein is CASSEEGRDGSEAFF. In nucleotides, the CDR3 is TGTGCCAGCAGTGAGGAGGGGCGGGACGGATCTGAAGCTTTCTTT.

CDR3 nucleotides: TGTGCCAGCAGCTTCGGACAGGTCATGAACACTGAAGCTTTCTTT. It codes for CASSFGQVMNTEAFF. This chain joins TRBV5-6 and TRBJ1-1; 7 nucleotides match TRBD1. V lost 2 bases and J lost 0; bases outside the gene matches: 4. Germline V lookup: CDR1 SGHDT, CDR2 YYEEEE. This CDR3 spans 15 amino acids.

This rearrangement joins TRBV7-6 to TRBJ2-5, with 9 bases matching TRBD2. The V and J ends lost 5 bases and 1 base, in that order; junction bases with no gene match: 5. This CDR3 spans 15 amino acids. CDR1 SGHVS and CDR2 FNYEAQ come from the germline V gene. CDR3 sequence (DNA): TGTGCCAGCAGCCTGAGGACTAGCGCCCAAGAGACCCAGTACTTC. This sequence encodes CASSLRTSAQETQYF.

V and J are TRBV7-3 and TRBJ2-1; 16 positions match TRBD2. The V gene end was trimmed by 3 bases and the J gene end by 10 bases; junction bases not matched to a gene: 3. The germline gives CDR1 SGHTA, CDR2 FQGTGA. The CDR3 totals 15 residues. CDR3 loop: CASSLGLAGGQEQFF. CDR3 sequence (DNA): TGTGCCAGCAGCTTGGGACTAGCGGGAGGGCAAGAGCAGTTCTTC. Filled out from reference TRBV7-3 and TRBJ2-1, the complete variable domain reads GAGVSQTPSNKVTEKGKYVELRCDPISGHTALYWYRQSLGQGPEFLIYFQGTGAADDSGLPNDRFFAVRPEGSVSTLKIQRTERGDSAVYLCASSLGLAGGQEQFFGPGTRLTVL.

In the case of this clone: One end of the junction fails to match germline, which may point to a read error. The chain joins TRBV7-9 to TRBJ2-3, with D perhaps matching TRBD2 (6 bases). CDR3 length: 14 residues. CDR1 and CDR2 (germline): SEHNR, FQNEAQ (reference sequence). The chain's CDR3 is CASREGILTNTQYF. Here the CDR3 DNA reads TGTGCCAGCAGGGAGGGAATCCTCACAAATACGCAGTATTTT. The whole variable domain, filled in from reference TRBV7-9 and TRBJ2-3, reads DTGVSQNPRHKITKRGQNVTFRCDPISEHNRLYWYRQTLGQGPEFLTYFQNEAQLEKSRLLSDRFSAERPKGSFSTLEIQRTEQGDSAMYLCASREGILTNTQYFGPGTRLTVL.

This chain connects TRBV11-2 to TRBJ1-3; D is ambiguous. Germline CDR1 SGHAT, CDR2 FQNNGV. The CDR3 is 13 residues long. V was cut by 0 bases and J by 14 bases, with 14 bases left in between. CDR3 in DNA: TGTGCCAGCAGCTTAGATTCCGGGGTCGGTCTATATTTT. This gives the protein CASSLDSGVGLYF. Supplemented by reference TRBV11-2 and TRBJ1-3, the full variable domain reads EAGVAQSPRYKIIEKRQSVAFWCNPISGHATLYWYQQILGQGPKLLIQFQNNGVVDDSQLPKDRFSAERLKGVDSTLKIQPAKLEDSAVYLCASSLDSGVGLYFGEGSWLTVV.

J is TRBJ2-5 and V is TRBV18, with D hard to call. This CDR3 comprises 16 residues. V was shortened by 3 bases and J by 4 bases, with 18 bases between the two germline ends. Germline assignment: CDR1 KGHSH and CDR2 LQKENI. The CDR3 DNA reads TGTGCCAGCTCACCGACGACACCTCCAACCGGAGAGACCCAGTACTTC. This translates into CASSPTTPPTGETQYF.

The V and J genes are TRBV10-3 and TRBJ1-6; D is unclear. Germline loops: CDR1 ENHRY, CDR2 SYGVKD. Trimming shortened V by 0 bases and J by 1 base, and 7 bases separated the two germline ends. CDR3 length: 16 amino acids. CDR3 loop: CAISESRGSYNSPLHF. The CDR3 DNA reads TGTGCCATCAGTGAGTCAAGAGGATCCTATAATTCACCCCTCCACTTT.

The V gene is TRBV29-1, the J gene TRBJ1-2, with TRBD1 identical over 10 bases. Germline trimming cut 5 bases from V and 6 bases from J; bases unmatched to any gene: 9. CDR1 SQVTM and CDR2 ANQGSEA come from the germline V gene. CDR3 length equals 14 residues. The CDR3 sequence is CSVRGQGDGHGYTF. The CDR3 bases are TGCAGCGTTCGAGGACAGGGGGATGGGCATGGCTACACCTTC.

This clone has only one observation. The chain uses TRBV12-3 or TRBV12-4 and TRBJ1-1; no clear D gene. Trimming removed 6 bases from V and 1 base from J, with 9 bases in between. CDR3 length: 13 amino acids. The CDR3 nucleotides read TGTGCCAGCAGCCCAAGACAGAACACTGAAGCTTTCTTT. It is translated as CASSPRQNTEAFF.

The genes are TRBV20-1 and TRBJ2-7; 7 bases are a match to TRBD1. Germline CDR1 DFQATT, CDR2 SNEGSKA (reference sequence). Trimming cost V 3 bases and J 3 bases; bases outside gene matches: 8. The length of the CDR3 is 14 residues. The CDR3 reads CSASIQGDFYEQYF. In DNA, the CDR3 is TGCAGTGCTAGTATCCAGGGGGATTTCTACGAGCAGTACTTC.

The CDR3 nucleotides read TGTGCCAGCAGCTTCCAGCAGGGAGATACGCAGTATTTT. Translation: CASSFQQGDTQYF. The chain carries TRBV5-6 and TRBJ2-3, with D possibly matching TRBD1 (5 bases). V was clipped by 2 bases and J by 5 bases, with 9 bases between them. Germline V gene data show CDR1 as SGHDT and CDR2 as YYEEEE. CDR3 length: 13 residues.

This rearrangement joins TRBV6-2 or TRBV6-3 to TRBJ1-4, with D possibly matching TRBD1 (5 bases). The CDR3 loop spans 14 amino acids. Germline V gives CDR1 MNHEY, CDR2 SVGEGT. V lost 4 bases to trimming and J lost 6 bases, with 12 bases between them. CDR3 sequence (DNA): TGTGCCAGCAGTTGGGGCGATCGTTATGAAAAACTGTTTTTT. It translates to CASSWGDRYEKLFF.

The rearrangement uses TRBV30 and TRBJ1-4; D is unresolved. Germline CDR1 reads GTSNPN; CDR2 reads SVGIG (reference sequence). The CDR3 consists of 13 residues. V was pared by 4 bases and J by 4 bases, with 10 bases between. The CDR3 DNA follows: TGTGCCTGGACCCAAGGAGGTAATGAAAAACTGTTTTTT. Its translation: CAWTQGGNEKLFF.

This clone was seen a few times. CDR3 protein: CASRGQSEQYF. The CDR3 DNA is TGTGCCAGCAGGGGGCAGAGCGAGCAGTACTTC. The rearrangement links TRBV7-8 to TRBJ2-7; TRBD1 might be the D (5 bases). V shed 6 bases and J shed 6 bases, with 9 bases lying between them. The CDR3 runs to 11 residues. Germline V CDR1 and CDR2: SGHVS, FQNEAQ. Together with reference TRBV7-8 and TRBJ2-7, the CDR3 gives the full variable domain: GAGVSQSPRYKVAKRGQDVALRCDPISGHVSLFWYQQALGQGPEFLTYFQNEAQLDKSGLPSDRFFAERPEGSVSTLKIQRTQQEDSAVYLCASRGQSEQYFGPGTRLTVT.